A single T cell receptor (beta chain) is shown here with its context. Its antigen is not identified. This entry is derived from a study of cytomegalovirus exposure and HLA in healthy donors. Study background: An early data release held around 80 million unique TCRs from HLA-typed donors. Regarding the study as a whole: Prior analysis indicated that the majority of TCR beta V segments exhibited productivity approximately 87% or approximately 30% of the time. In a later analysis, TCR beta V- and J-gene trimming showed a link to a missense DCLRE1C variant. Some TCR beta chains (more than 150 of them) were listed as cytomegalovirus-associated.

It was with 60 Vbeta and 13 Jbeta primers that the PCR ran. TCRdb's copy holds only in-frame clones and misses some; the assay was immunoSEQ multiplex PCR. The table records about 190,000 clones, 70% to 75% of them present only once. CDR3 length: 12 residues. Trimming removed 0 bases at V and 8 bases at J, with 7 bases between. Per the germline V gene, CDR1 is LGHNA and CDR2 is YSLEER. The sequenced sample was PBMCs. The chain recombines TRBV4-3 with TRBJ1-2; no reliable D call. The receptor comes from a man aged 25 to 45 in good health and CMV-seropositive. The CDR3 here is CASSQERRGYTF. The CDR3 nucleotides are TGCGCCAGCAGCCAAGAAAGGCGGGGCTACACCTTC.